The next 20 T cell receptor beta chains were all read from a single sample in a study of blood T cell repertoires in COVID-19 (dated by TCRdb to the early 2020s). The library came from the immunoSEQ multiplex PCR assay. Held by TCRdb, this immuneACCESS table contains in-frame sequences only and omits some clones. Under half of the omission traces to an unresolved V gene where checked; the cause of the rest is unknown. The sample records about 86,000 clones, roughly 84% of which are singletons. The leading ten clones occupy roughly a third of the sample. Sequenced input: peripheral blood. These receptor sequences come from an elderly woman with active or convalescent COVID-19.

This rearrangement joins TRBV5-1 to TRBJ1-4; TRBD1 aligns across 9 bases. Germline trimming cut 1 base from V and 2 bases from J; bases unmatched to any gene: 9. The CDR3 covers 18 residues. From germline, CDR1 is SGHRS and CDR2 YFSETQ. The CDR3 DNA reads TGCGCCAGCAGCTTGTGGGTTACAGGGGGCTCGACTAATGAAAAACTGTTTTTT. It specifies CASSLWVTGGSTNEKLFF.

V is TRBV6-5 and J is TRBJ1-6; the D is unclear. Germline lookup yields CDR1 MNHEY and CDR2 SVGAGI. The CDR3 is 13 amino acids. V lost 7 bases, J lost 6 bases, and 10 bases lay in between. CDR3 sequence: CASTSGFNSPLHF. The CDR3 coding sequence is TGTGCCAGCACCTCAGGTTTTAATTCACCCCTCCACTTT.

The rearrangement links TRBV6-2 or TRBV6-3 to TRBJ2-3, with a possible D match to TRBD1 (6 bases). This CDR3 contains 15 residues. CDR1 and CDR2 from the germline V gene are MNHEY and SVGEGT. V lost 5 bases and J 0 bases, leaving 12 bases between the germline ends. The CDR3 DNA reads TGTGCCAGCAGTCCGCAGGGGTCGAGCACAGATACGCAGTATTTT. Protein sequence: CASSPQGSSTDTQYF.

The chain combines TRBV10-3 with TRBJ1-5; possible D gene TRBD1, 6 bases. Germline-derived CDR1 and CDR2 are ENHRY and SYGVKD. Trimming took off 2 bases at V and 4 bases at J, with 12 bases between the two ends. The CDR3 length is 15 residues. Here the CDR3 reads CAISEDRTENQPQHF. The CDR3 nucleotides are TGTGCCATCAGTGAGGATCGGACAGAAAATCAGCCCCAGCATTTT.

The genes are TRBV5-1 and TRBJ2-2; D might be TRBD1 (6 bases). The CDR3 loop spans 15 amino acids. V was trimmed by 4 bases and J by 2 bases, leaving 12 bases between them. The germline V gene encodes CDR1 SGHRS and CDR2 YFSETQ. The DNA of the CDR3 is TGCGCCAGCAGCCTAGGGGGAGTAAACACCGGGGAGCTGTTTTTT. It translates to CASSLGGVNTGELFF.

The chain has TRBV27 and TRBJ1-1; 10 nucleotides match TRBD1. The V segment lost 9 bases and the J segment 1 base; nucleotides outside the gene matches: 17. The germline CDR1 and CDR2 sequences are MNHEY and SMNVEV (reference sequence). The CDR3 sequence is 18 residues long. The DNA of the CDR3 is TGTGCCAGGCCTCCGCAATCCGGGACAGGGGTCGGGAACACTGAAGCTTTCTTT. Translation gives CARPPQSGTGVGNTEAFF.

This clone showed up just once. V gene TRBV3-1 (or the pseudogene TRBV3-2) combines with J gene TRBJ1-5; D unclear. V lost 1 base and J 6 bases, leaving 7 bases between the germline ends. The CDR3 is 13 residues long. The germline CDR1 and CDR2 sequences are LGHDT and YNNKEL (reference sequence). The CDR3 DNA follows: TGTGCCAGCAGCCAAGGACGCGGTCAGCCCCAGCATTTT. Translating it yields CASSQGRGQPQHF.

The chain joins TRBV19 to TRBJ1-4; the match to TRBD1 covers 7 bases. In germline, CDR1 is LNHDA, CDR2 SQIVND (reference sequence). The CDR3 covers 16 residues. Unmatched junction bases numbered 14, after V lost 9 bases and J lost 4 bases. CDR3 DNA: TGTGCCAGCACGGACAGGAGTAGGTCCCATAATGAAAAACTGTTTTTT. It specifies CASTDRSRSHNEKLFF. Using reference TRBV19 and TRBJ1-4 for the parts outside the CDR3, the full variable domain is DGGITQSPKYLFRKEGQNVTLSCEQNLNHDAMYWYRQDPGQGLRLIYYSQIVNDFQKGDIAEGYSVSREKKESFPLTVTSAQKNPTAFYLCASTDRSRSHNEKLFFGSGTQLSVL.

The chain is built from TRBV24-1 and TRBJ2-2, with D maybe TRBD2 (6 bases). Germline V gene sequence: CDR1 KGHDR, CDR2 SFDVKD. Trimming removed 5 bases from V and 6 bases from J, with 9 bases in between. CDR3 length equals 13 residues. The DNA for the CDR3 is TGTGCCACCAGTGGCGGGGTCCCCGGGGAGCTGTTTTTT. Amino acid sequence: CATSGGVPGELFF.

CDR3 residues: CASSVDEGSGGLSTDTQYF. The CDR3 coding sequence is TGTGCCAGCAGCGTAGACGAGGGTAGCGGGGGGCTTAGCACAGATACGCAGTATTTT. The chain couples TRBV9 to TRBJ2-3; TRBD2 matches 10 bases. CDR3 length: 19 residues. Germline CDR1 SGDLS, CDR2 YYNGEE. Trimming removed 0 bases from V and 0 bases from J; junction bases left unmatched: 10.

The chain is built from TRBV11-3 and TRBJ2-1, with D possibly TRBD2 on 5 matching bases. V was shortened by 5 bases and J by 8 bases, with 19 bases between the two germline ends. The germline gives CDR1 SGHNT, CDR2 YENEEA. CDR3 length equals 15 residues. The CDR3 bases are TGTGCCAGCAGCCCCCCCGGAGGAAACTTCGATGAGCAGTTCTTC. The encoded protein is CASSPPGGNFDEQFF.

The table lists this clone with a few counts. The rearrangement joins TRBV6-5 to TRBJ1-4; no clear D gene. Per germline, CDR1 MNHEY and CDR2 SVGAGI. This CDR3 is 12 amino acids long. Trimming stripped 5 bases from V and 8 bases from J, with 9 bases between. CDR3 DNA sequence: TGTGCCAGCAGTCGACTCGGGGAAAAACTGTTTTTT. This sequence encodes CASSRLGEKLFF.

The genes are TRBV4-3 and TRBJ1-2; 9 nucleotides agree with TRBD1. Germline V gives CDR1 LGHNA, CDR2 YSLEER. CDR3 length: 17 residues. V gave up 2 bases and J gave up 1 base; unmatched junction bases: 8. The CDR3 sequence: CASSQLLPGQGNYGYTF. The CDR3 bases are TGCGCCAGCAGCCAATTACTCCCGGGACAGGGTAACTATGGCTACACCTTC.

The chain has TRBV20-1 and TRBJ2-3, with 8 bases identical to TRBD2. V trimming: 3 bases; J trimming: 3 bases; junction bases outside the gene matches: 8. Germline CDR1 DFQATT, CDR2 SNEGSKA (reference sequence). The CDR3 runs 15 residues. The DNA of the CDR3 is TGCAGTGCTAGTTACCTAGCGGGCTTAACAGATACGCAGTATTTT. Translated: CSASYLAGLTDTQYF.

The J gene is TRBJ2-5, the V gene TRBV6-5, with D possibly matching TRBD2 (6 bases). The CDR3 has 12 residues. The V end was cut by 5 bases, the J end by 7 bases, with 11 bases between. The V gene's germline CDR1 is MNHEY and CDR2 SVGAGI. In DNA form, the CDR3 reads TGTGCCAGCAGTCGCCTCGGGGGGACCCAGTACTTC. As protein: CASSRLGGTQYF.

The chain combines TRBV18 with TRBJ2-7, with D perhaps matching TRBD2 (6 bases). The CDR3 is made up of 12 amino acids. The V end lost 3 bases, the J end lost 3 bases, and 6 bases lay between the germline ends. Germline-derived CDR1 and CDR2 are KGHSH and LQKENI. The DNA for the CDR3 is TGTGCCAGCTCACCCGGGAGCTACGAGCAGTACTTC. Protein: CASSPGSYEQYF.

This clone has only one observation. The chain is built from TRBV11-2 and TRBJ1-4; weak D call: TRBD1 (6 bases). Looked up from germline, CDR1 is SGHAT and CDR2 is FQNNGV. The CDR3 covers 14 residues. V was shortened by 2 bases and J by 6 bases, with 10 bases between the two germline ends. The chain's CDR3 is CASSLLSGDEKLFF. The CDR3 nucleotides are TGTGCCAGCAGCTTATTATCAGGGGATGAAAAACTGTTTTTT.

This chain joins TRBV5-6 and TRBJ1-3; a weak D match, TRBD1 (6 bases). This CDR3 contains 15 residues. The V gene lost 4 bases and the J gene lost 4 bases, with 15 bases spanning the gap. Germline loops: CDR1 SGHDT, CDR2 YYEEEE. The CDR3 DNA reads TGTGCCAGCAGCCGGATAAGGGACATAGGAAACACCATATATTTT. Translation: CASSRIRDIGNTIYF.

The J gene is TRBJ2-2, the V gene TRBV28, with 8 bases that match TRBD1. The CDR3 sequence is 13 residues long. Trimming at V came to 6 bases and at J to 6 bases, leaving 3 bases not matched to a gene. Germline V lookup: CDR1 MDHEN, CDR2 SYDVKM. The DNA of the CDR3 is TGTGCCAGCAGCCTACAGGGGGCCGGGGAGCTGTTTTTT. The encoded protein is CASSLQGAGELFF. Supplemented by reference TRBV28 and TRBJ2-2, the full variable domain reads DVKVTQSSRYLVKRTGEKVFLECVQDMDHENMFWYRQDPGLGLRLIYFSYDVKMKEKGDIPEGYSVSREKKERFSLILESASTNQTSMYLCASSLQGAGELFFGEGSRLTVL.

V and J are TRBV3-1 (or the pseudogene TRBV3-2) and TRBJ2-7; 11 bases map to TRBD2. Germline-derived CDR1 and CDR2 are LGHDT and YNNKEL (reference sequence). The CDR3 runs to 17 residues. The V and J ends lost 1 base and 6 bases, in that order; junction bases with no gene match: 11. In DNA form, the CDR3 reads TGTGCCAGCAGCCAAGGGCTAGCGGGAGGTAGGCGTAGCGAGCAGTACTTC. This gives the protein CASSQGLAGGRRSEQYF.